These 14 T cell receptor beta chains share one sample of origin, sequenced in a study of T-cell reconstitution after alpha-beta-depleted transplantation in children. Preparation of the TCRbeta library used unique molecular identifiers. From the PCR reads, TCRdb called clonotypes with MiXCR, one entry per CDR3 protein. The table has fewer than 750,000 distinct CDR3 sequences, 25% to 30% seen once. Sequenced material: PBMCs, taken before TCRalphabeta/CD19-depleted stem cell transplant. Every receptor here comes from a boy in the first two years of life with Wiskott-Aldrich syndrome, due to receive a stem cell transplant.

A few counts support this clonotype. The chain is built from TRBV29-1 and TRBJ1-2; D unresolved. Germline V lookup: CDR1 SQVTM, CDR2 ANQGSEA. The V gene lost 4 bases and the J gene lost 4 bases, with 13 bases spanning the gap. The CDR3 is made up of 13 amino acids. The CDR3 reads CSVGAGASYGYTF. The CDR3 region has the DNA TGCAGCGTTGGGGCAGGAGCCTCCTATGGCTACACCTTC.

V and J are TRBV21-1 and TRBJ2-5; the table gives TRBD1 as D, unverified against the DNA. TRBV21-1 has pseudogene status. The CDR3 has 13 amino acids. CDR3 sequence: CASSTRGEETQYF. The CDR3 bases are TGTGCCAGCAGCACCCGAGGGGAAGAGACCCAGTACTTC.

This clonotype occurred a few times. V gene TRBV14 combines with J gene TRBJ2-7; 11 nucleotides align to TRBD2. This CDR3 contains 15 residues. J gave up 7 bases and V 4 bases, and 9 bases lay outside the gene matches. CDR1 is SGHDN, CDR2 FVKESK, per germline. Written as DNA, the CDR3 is TGTGCCAGCAGCCTCCGGACTAGCGGGCTTAGGGAGCAGTACTTC. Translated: CASSLRTSGLREQYF.

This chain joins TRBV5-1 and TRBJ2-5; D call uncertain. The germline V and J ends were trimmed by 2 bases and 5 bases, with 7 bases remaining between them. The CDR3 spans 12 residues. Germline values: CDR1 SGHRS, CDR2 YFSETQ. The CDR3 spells CASSFGSETQYF. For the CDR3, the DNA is TGCGCCAGCAGCTTTGGGTCTGAGACCCAGTACTTC.

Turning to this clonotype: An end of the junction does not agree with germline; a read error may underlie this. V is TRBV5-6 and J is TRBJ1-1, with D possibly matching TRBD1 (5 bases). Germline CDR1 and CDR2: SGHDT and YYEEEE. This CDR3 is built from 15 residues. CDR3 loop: CASSSRTERGSEAFF. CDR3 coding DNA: TGTGCCAGCAGCTCCAGGACGGAACGGGGCAGTGAAGCCTTCTTT.

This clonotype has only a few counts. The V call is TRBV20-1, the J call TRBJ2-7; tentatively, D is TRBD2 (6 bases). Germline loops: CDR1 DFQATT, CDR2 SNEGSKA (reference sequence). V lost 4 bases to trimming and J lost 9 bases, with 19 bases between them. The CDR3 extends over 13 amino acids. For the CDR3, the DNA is TGCAGTGCTAAACTAGCCGGGGCACGGGGGCAGTACTTC. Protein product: CSAKLAGARGQYF.

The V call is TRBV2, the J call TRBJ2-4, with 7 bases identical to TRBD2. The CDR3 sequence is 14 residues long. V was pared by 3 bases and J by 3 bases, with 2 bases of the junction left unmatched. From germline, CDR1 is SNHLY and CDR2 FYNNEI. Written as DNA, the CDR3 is TGTGCCAGCAGTGAGGCTAGCGGCAAAAACATTCAGTACTTC. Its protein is CASSEASGKNIQYF.

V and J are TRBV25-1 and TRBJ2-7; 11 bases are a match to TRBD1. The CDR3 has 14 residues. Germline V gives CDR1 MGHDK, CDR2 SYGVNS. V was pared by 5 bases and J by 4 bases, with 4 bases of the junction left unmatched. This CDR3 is CASSNRDRGYEQYF. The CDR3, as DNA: TGTGCCAGCAGTAACCGGGACAGGGGGTACGAGCAGTACTTC.

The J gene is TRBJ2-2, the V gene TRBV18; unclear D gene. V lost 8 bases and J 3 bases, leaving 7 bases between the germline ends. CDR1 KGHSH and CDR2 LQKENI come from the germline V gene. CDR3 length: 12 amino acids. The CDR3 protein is CASPGDTGELFF. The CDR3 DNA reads TGTGCCAGCCCTGGGGACACCGGGGAGCTGTTTTTT.

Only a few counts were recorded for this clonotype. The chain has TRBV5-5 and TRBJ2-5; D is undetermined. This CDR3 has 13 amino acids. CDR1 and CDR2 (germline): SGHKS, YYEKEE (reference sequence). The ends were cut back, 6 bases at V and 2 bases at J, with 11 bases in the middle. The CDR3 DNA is TGTGCCAGCACCATTCAAGTACAAGAGACCCAGTACTTC. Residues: CASTIQVQETQYF.

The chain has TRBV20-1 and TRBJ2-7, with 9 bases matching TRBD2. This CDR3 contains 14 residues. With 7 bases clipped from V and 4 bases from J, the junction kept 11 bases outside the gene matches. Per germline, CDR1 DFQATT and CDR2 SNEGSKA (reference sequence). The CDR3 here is CSGALSGRVYEQYF. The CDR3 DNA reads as TGCAGTGGGGCGCTTAGCGGGAGAGTATACGAGCAGTACTTC.

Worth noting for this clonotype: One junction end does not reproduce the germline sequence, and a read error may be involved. The CDR3 here is CASSLKTEGSSEQYF. CDR3 sequence (DNA): TGTGCCAGCTCACTGAAGACGGAGGGCTCCTCCGAGCAGTACTTC. The chain has TRBV18 and TRBJ2-7, with D tentatively TRBD2 (6 bases). The length of the CDR3 is 15 residues. Per the germline V gene, CDR1 is KGHSH and CDR2 is LQKENI.

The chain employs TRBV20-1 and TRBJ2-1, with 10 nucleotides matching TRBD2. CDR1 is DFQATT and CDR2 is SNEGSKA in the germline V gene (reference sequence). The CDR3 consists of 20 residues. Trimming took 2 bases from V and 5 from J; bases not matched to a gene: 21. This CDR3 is CSARLAGVGPRGFFDNEQFF. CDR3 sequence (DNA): TGCAGTGCTAGACTAGCGGGAGTCGGTCCTAGGGGCTTTTTCGACAATGAGCAGTTCTTC.

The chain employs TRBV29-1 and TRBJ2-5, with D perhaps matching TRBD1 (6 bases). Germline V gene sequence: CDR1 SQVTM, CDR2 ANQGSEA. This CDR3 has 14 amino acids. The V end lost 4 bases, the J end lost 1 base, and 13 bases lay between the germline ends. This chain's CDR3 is CSVGRQVSQETQYF. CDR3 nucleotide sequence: TGCAGCGTTGGAAGACAGGTCTCCCAAGAGACCCAGTACTTC.